The 23 T cell receptor beta chains reported below all come from one sample, sequenced in a study of post-analysis software for immune sequencing data. Study-wide points: The study found TRBV5-6, TRBV5-1 and TRBV20-1 among a few TRBV segments more frequent in patients than controls.

Prepared TCR beta cDNA libraries contained unique molecular identifiers. TCRdb ran MiXCR on the PCR reads and lists one entry per CDR3 protein. Of under 200,000 distinct CDR3 sequences listed, approximately 29% are singletons. For these receptors, no antigen is known. Input material: blood. All receptors come from a girl younger than 18 with multiple sclerosis.

The chain recombines TRBV5-8 with TRBJ1-5; no definite D call. Germline V lookup: CDR1 SGHTS, CDR2 YDEGEE. V gave up 3 bases and J gave up 2 bases, with 15 bases separating them. CDR3 size: 16 residues. The CDR3 bases are TGTGCCAGCAGCTCACGGGGTGGTTGGGGCAATCAGCCCCAGCATTTT. This translates into CASSSRGGWGNQPQHF. Complete variable domain (other parts from reference TRBV5-8 and TRBJ1-5): EAGVTQSPTHLIKTRGQQATLRCSPISGHTSVYWYQQALGLGLQFLLWYDEGEERNRGNFPPRFSGRQFPNYSSELNVNALELEDSALYLCASSSRGGWGNQPQHFGDGTRLSIL.

The genes are TRBV15 and TRBJ2-5; 9 bases match TRBD2. CDR3 size: 14 residues. V dropped 0 bases and J dropped 14; count of bases not matched to a gene: 10. CDR1 and CDR2 from the germline V gene are LNHNV and YYDKDF (reference sequence). The CDR3 spells CATSRDFVSGGLYF. In DNA form, the CDR3 reads TGTGCCACCAGCAGAGATTTCGTGAGCGGGGGGCTCTACTTC.

This clonotype was detected many times. The chain carries TRBV18 and TRBJ2-5; D is unclear. This CDR3 has 13 residues. Germline CDR1 reads KGHSH; CDR2 reads LQKENI. Trimming removed 3 bases at V and 3 bases at J, with 8 bases between. CDR3 sequence: CASSPLGKETQYF. The CDR3 DNA reads TGTGCCAGCTCACCGTTGGGAAAAGAGACCCAGTACTTC.

The J gene is TRBJ1-1, the V gene TRBV3-1; no firm D call. V gave up 0 bases and J gave up 1 base, with 6 bases separating them. The CDR3 is 14 residues long. CDR1 and CDR2 (germline): LGHDT, YNNKEL (reference sequence). Here the CDR3 reads CASSQDSRNTEAFF. In nucleotides, the CDR3 is TGTGCCAGCAGCCAAGATTCGCGGAACACTGAAGCTTTCTTT.

This clonotype was detected only a few times. The rearrangement links TRBV28 to TRBJ1-2; TRBD1 agrees at 8 bases. There are 13 residues in the CDR3. CDR1 MDHEN and CDR2 SYDVKM come from the germline V gene. V was pared by 6 bases and J by 8 bases, with 8 bases of the junction left unmatched. CDR3: CASRDGQGGGYTF. The CDR3 region has the DNA TGTGCCAGCAGGGACGGACAGGGTGGCGGCTACACCTTC.

This clonotype showed up many times. The chain couples TRBV9 to TRBJ1-5; D is possibly TRBD1 (6 bases). Germline assignment: CDR1 SGDLS and CDR2 YYNGEE. V lost 3 bases and J 2 bases, leaving 6 bases between the germline ends. This CDR3 has 13 amino acids. DNA of the CDR3: TGTGCCAGCAGCGCAGGGGGCAATCAGCCCCAGCATTTT. Its protein product is CASSAGGNQPQHF.

This clonotype has just a few counts. The chain links TRBV27 to TRBJ1-1; 9 bases fit TRBD1. Germline CDR1 is MNHEY and CDR2 is SMNVEV (reference sequence). The CDR3 is 13 amino acids. V shed 6 bases, J shed 10 bases, and the junction held 9 bases outside the gene matches. The CDR3 loop is CASRKTGGGSAFF. The CDR3 DNA sequence: TGTGCCAGCAGAAAGACAGGGGGAGGATCAGCTTTCTTT.

This clonotype was seen a handful of times. The CDR3 protein is CSAREQNTEAFF. The CDR3 DNA reads TGCAGTGCTAGGGAACAGAACACTGAAGCTTTCTTT. The rearrangement uses TRBV20-1 and TRBJ1-1; D remains unclear. CDR1 DFQATT and CDR2 SNEGSKA come from the germline V gene (reference sequence). V lost 3 bases, J lost 1 base, and 6 bases lay in between. This CDR3 has 12 residues.

This clonotype occurred many times. This chain connects TRBV4-2 to TRBJ2-7; 10 nucleotides align to TRBD1. Germline V gene lookup returns CDR1 LGHNA and CDR2 YNFKEQ. This CDR3 comprises 14 residues. The J segment lost 6 bases and the V segment lost 1 base, leaving 3 bases of the junction unmatched. The CDR3 DNA sequence: TGTGCCAGCAGCCAAGTGACAGGGGGCGCCGAGCAGTACTTC. Translation: CASSQVTGGAEQYF.

This clonotype was observed at least ten times. The chain carries TRBV7-3 and TRBJ1-2; possible D gene TRBD1, 5 bases. Trimming removed 4 bases from V and 4 bases from J, with 10 bases in between. The germline V gene has CDR1 SGHTA and CDR2 FQGTGA. The CDR3 runs 13 residues. CDR3 nucleotides: TGTGCCAGCAGCTCCGACAGCGGCTATGGCTACACCTTC. This gives the protein CASSSDSGYGYTF.

Comment on this clonotype: A much larger clone lies a single base off, so this may be a read error. The chain combines TRBV4-1 with TRBJ2-6; D might be TRBD2 (6 bases). Germline loops: CDR1 MGHRA, CDR2 YSYEKL. This CDR3 is 18 amino acids long. CDR3 residues: CASSQVGGPFSGTNVLTF. The DNA of the CDR3 is TGCGCCAGCAGCCAAGTGGGGGGTCCCTTCTCTGGGACCAACGTCCTGACTTTC.

This clonotype was observed at least ten times. The chain employs TRBV5-1 and TRBJ1-6; TRBD1 agrees at 7 bases. CDR3 length: 17 amino acids. Germline trimming cut 4 bases from V and 7 bases from J; bases unmatched to any gene: 14. CDR1 SGHRS and CDR2 YFSETQ come from the germline V gene. The CDR3 DNA sequence: TGCGCCAGCAGCCCTAATCCAACCGGGACAGTAAATTCACCCCTCCACTTT. Its protein is CASSPNPTGTVNSPLHF.

This clonotype appeared many times. The chain uses TRBV28 and TRBJ2-1; the match to TRBD2 covers 14 bases. V gave up 4 bases and J gave up 8 bases; unmatched junction bases: 4. There are 15 residues in the CDR3. Germline lookup yields CDR1 MDHEN and CDR2 SYDVKM. The CDR3 loop is CASSSGTSGSHEQFF. CDR3 nucleotides: TGTGCCAGCAGTTCAGGGACTAGCGGGAGCCATGAGCAGTTCTTC.

This clonotype has more than one count but fewer than ten. This could be a read error, since a much larger clone is one nucleotide away. This chain connects TRBV4-1 to TRBJ2-6; 10 positions match TRBD2. The germline V gene encodes CDR1 MGHRA and CDR2 YSYEKL. CDR3 length equals 20 residues. The CDR3 protein is CASSQVRTSGYSSGANVRTF. The CDR3 bases are TGCGCCAGCAGCCAAGTCCGGACTAGCGGCTATTCCTCTGGGGCCAACGTCCGGACTTTC.

Only a few counts were recorded for this clonotype. The chain recombines TRBV2 with TRBJ2-2; maybe TRBD1 (5 bases). Germline CDR1 SNHLY, CDR2 FYNNEI. Trimming shortened V by 5 bases and J by 5 bases, and 9 bases separated the two germline ends. This CDR3 has 13 residues. The CDR3 reads CASSQQGTGELFF. The CDR3 DNA is TGTGCCAGCAGTCAGCAGGGAACCGGGGAGCTGTTTTTT.

This clonotype was counted many times. V and J are TRBV20-1 and TRBJ2-7; D is ambiguous. Germline CDR1 and CDR2: DFQATT and SNEGSKA (reference sequence). The CDR3 length is 12 residues. V lost 4 bases, J lost 2 bases, and 9 bases lay in between. The CDR3 loop is CSAKKRTYEQYF. For the CDR3, the DNA is TGCAGTGCTAAAAAGCGCACCTACGAGCAGTACTTC.

This clonotype was seen once. This chain joins TRBV7-3 and TRBJ2-5; 8 bases fit TRBD2. The CDR3 extends over 15 amino acids. Unmatched junction bases numbered 16, after V lost 5 bases and J lost 11 bases. The V gene's germline CDR1 is SGHTA and CDR2 FQGTGA. The CDR3 DNA reads as TGTGCCAGCAGCCGGAGCGGGGGAACCTACAATGAGCAGTACTTC. The encoded protein is CASSRSGGTYNEQYF.

This clonotype was detected a few times. The rearrangement joins TRBV29-1 to TRBJ1-1, with 7 bases lining up with TRBD1. Germline V CDR1 and CDR2: SQVTM, ANQGSEA. Germline trimming cut 3 bases from V and 3 bases from J; bases unmatched to any gene: 7. The CDR3 is 14 residues long. The CDR3 loop is CSVETRGQDTEAFF. The CDR3 bases are TGCAGCGTTGAGACGAGGGGGCAGGACACTGAAGCTTTCTTT.

This clonotype has a count of ten or more. The rearrangement joins TRBV13 to TRBJ2-7, with 8 bases aligning to TRBD2. The germline gives CDR1 PRHDT, CDR2 FYEKMQ (reference sequence). Trimming removed 4 bases from V and 7 bases from J; junction bases left unmatched: 12. The CDR3 spans 15 residues. CDR3: CASSSRGAGVGEQYF. CDR3 coding DNA: TGTGCCAGCAGCTCCAGGGGAGCGGGAGTGGGTGAGCAGTACTTC.

The table lists this clonotype with many counts. The V call is TRBV10-2, the J call TRBJ2-1; 8 nucleotides match TRBD2. J was trimmed by 5 bases and V by 7 bases; bases with no gene match: 4. The V gene's germline CDR1 is WSHSY and CDR2 SAAADI. The CDR3 has 13 amino acids. CDR3: CASTSGLNNEQFF. In DNA form, the CDR3 reads TGCGCCAGCACTAGCGGGCTCAACAATGAGCAGTTCTTC.

This clonotype came up a few times. The chain uses TRBV9 and TRBJ2-2, with 12 bases aligning to TRBD1. CDR1 and CDR2 (germline): SGDLS, YYNGEE. Losses at the gene ends were 5 bases for V and 5 bases for J; bases not matched to a gene: 4. CDR3 length: 15 residues. The CDR3 protein is CASSMGQGATGELFF. CDR3 nucleotide sequence: TGTGCCAGCAGTATGGGACAGGGGGCGACCGGGGAGCTGTTTTTT. Full variable domain (outside the CDR3, taken from reference TRBV9 and TRBJ2-2): DSGVTQTPKHLITATGQRVTLRCSPRSGDLSVYWYQQSLDQGLQFLIQYYNGEERAKGNILERFSAQQFPDLHSELNLSSLELGDSALYFCASSMGQGATGELFFGEGSRLTVL.

About this clonotype: Relative to the germline gene, one junction end is altered; a read error may explain this. The genes are TRBV5-1 and TRBJ1-1, with 11 bases matching TRBD1. Germline CDR1 is SGHRS and CDR2 is YFSETQ. This CDR3 spans 15 amino acids. CDR3 in amino acids: CANSFVDRGPTEAFF. As DNA, the CDR3 is TGCGCCAACAGCTTTGTGGACAGGGGGCCCACTGAAGCTTTCTTT.

This clonotype has a count of ten or more. The CDR3 DNA is TGCAGTGCTAGAGATGACTACCGTAATACGCAGTATTTT. Its translation is CSARDDYRNTQYF. The chain couples TRBV20-1 to TRBJ2-3; perhaps TRBD2 as D (5 bases). Germline CDR1 is DFQATT and CDR2 is SNEGSKA (reference sequence). V was shortened by 0 bases and J by 7 bases, with 11 bases between the two germline ends. The CDR3 sequence is 13 residues long.